This T cell receptor beta chain was identified during a study of technical replicates of blood from four donors. The length of the CDR3 is 14 residues. Germline V lookup: CDR1 SGDLS, CDR2 YYNGEE. The V end was cut by 2 bases, the J end by 3 bases, with 11 bases between. This clone was recorded only once. Clones were sequenced by immunoSEQ multiplex PCR, and TCRdb holds only the in-frame ones, with some missing. The sample comprises about 49,000 clones, around 90% of which are singletons, and approximately 3.9% rests with the top ten. Input material: PBMCs. The receptor's source is a human donor in good health. Some clones in this sample may be carry-over from other donors' samples. The V and J genes are TRBV9 and TRBJ1-2; the D gene is possibly TRBD1 (6 bases). This CDR3 reads CASSVEQGDYGYTF. In nucleotides, the CDR3 is TGTGCCAGCAGCGTGGAACAGGGAGACTATGGCTACACCTTC.